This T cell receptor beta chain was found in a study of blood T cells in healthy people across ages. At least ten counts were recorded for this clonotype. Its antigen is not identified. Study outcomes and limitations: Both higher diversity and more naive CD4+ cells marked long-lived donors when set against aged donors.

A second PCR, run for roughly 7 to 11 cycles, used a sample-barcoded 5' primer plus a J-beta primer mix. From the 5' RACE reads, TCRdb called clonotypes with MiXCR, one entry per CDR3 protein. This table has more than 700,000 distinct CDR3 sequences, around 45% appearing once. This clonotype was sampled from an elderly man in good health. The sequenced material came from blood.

The chain's CDR3 is CASRLSSGANVLTF. The CDR3 DNA reads TGTGCCAGCAGGCTAAGCTCTGGGGCCAACGTCCTGACTTTC. This rearrangement joins TRBV28 to TRBJ2-6, with unresolved D. Germline V gene data show CDR1 as MDHEN and CDR2 as SYDVKM. V was shortened by 6 bases and J by 0 bases, with 6 bases between the two germline ends. The CDR3 contains 14 residues.